Sequencing of this TCR beta chain was carried out in a study of tumor-infiltrating lymphocytes in primary liver carcinoma. A word on this clonotype: The junction departs from the called germline gene at one end, perhaps through a read error.

Total RNA and DNA came together from roughly 20-30 mg of bulk tissue without cell sorting. Starting material of roughly 0.45 ug total RNA yielded TCR beta cDNA via a constant-region primer. Each TCR beta library was derived from three nested multiplex PCR rounds that employed slightly modified ARM-PCR. For roughly 11 cycles apiece, the opening two PCR rounds ran with TRBV1-TRBV30 forward primers and a C-beta reverse primer. One entry per CDR3 protein results from TCRdb running MiXCR on the multiplex PCR reads. Here the sample spans about 78,000 distinct CDR3 sequences, around 75% being singletons. The CDR3 sequence is 14 residues long. Germline V gives CDR1 SQVTM, CDR2 ANQGSEA.

Sample: liver tumor tissue from sampling region 4. As for subset: tumor region T4, right-lateral pole. The sequence came from a woman in her sixties with primary liver carcinoma and hepatitis B virus infection. The J gene is TRBJ2-1, the V gene TRBV29-1; 7 bases fit TRBD2. CDR3 in DNA: TGCAGCGTGGGAGGACACGTCGCGGGAGATGAGCGGTTCTTC. It yields the protein CSVGGHVAGDERFF.